This T cell receptor (beta chain) was identified during a study of early T cells in non-severe SARS-CoV-2 infection. Study information: Sequenced bulk RNA came from whole blood that was unsorted, and chains were unpaired.

General study points: Matching results from VDJdb favored anti-spike CD8 responses, leaving private and CD4 specificities undetected.

Researchers attached unique molecular identifiers to individual cDNA molecules. TCRdb called the 5' RACE reads again in MiXCR, with one record for every CDR3 protein. The sample carries tens of thousands of distinct CDR3 sequences, roughly 14% recorded once. This clonotype was counted only a few times. Its specificity is unknown. This sequence originates from an adult who was a healthcare worker with PCR-confirmed SARS-CoV-2 infection or an uninfected control (not recorded which). This material consisted of whole blood, taken at baseline.

The CDR3 is CSVELGQENTEAFF. CDR3 DNA sequence: TGCAGCGTTGAATTGGGACAGGAGAACACTGAAGCTTTCTTT. The chain combines TRBV29-1 with TRBJ1-1; TRBD1 agrees at 8 bases. The trim removed 2 bases at V and 1 base at J, leaving 3 bases unmatched. This CDR3 spans 14 amino acids. Germline loops: CDR1 SQVTM, CDR2 ANQGSEA.